This T cell receptor (beta chain) comes out of a study of CD8 T cells in ankylosing spondylitis. Study outcomes and limitations: Certain motif variants had earlier been reported in reactive arthritis synovial fluid and blood. CD8+ disease-linked clones were present at relatively low frequencies in blood.

TCRdb re-analysed the 5' RACE reads in MiXCR, keeping a single row per CDR3 protein. The repertoire holds 120,000 to 150,000 distinct CDR3 sequences, with roughly 8% as singletons. As for this clonotype: Its antigen remains unknown.

The V gene lost 3 bases and the J gene lost 6 bases, with 8 bases spanning the gap. This CDR3 contains 12 residues. Germline V gene lookup returns CDR1 SEHNR and CDR2 FQNEAQ (reference sequence). The TCR was taken from a male donor with ankylosing spondylitis. Sequenced input: synovial fluid, either unsorted or a sorted T cell fraction (not recorded which). The V gene is TRBV7-9, the J gene TRBJ1-1, with no clear D. Written as DNA, the CDR3 is TGTGCCAGCAGCTTTGGAGACGCTGAAGCTTTCTTT. This codes for CASSFGDAEAFF.